Below, 10 T cell receptor beta chains from the same sample are listed, as sequenced in a study of OX40 agonist ivuxolimab in advanced cancers. Profiling relied on immunoSEQ multiplex PCR, and the TCRdb table lists in-frame clones only, not all of them. This repertoire shows under 150,000 clones, roughly nine tenths found once; its top ten account for about 0.55%. The sequences come from CD4+ or CD8+ T cells sorted from blood, collected in a trial of the OX40 agonist ivuxolimab. The receptors originated from an adult with an advanced solid tumor such as melanoma, head and neck, liver or kidney cancer.

The rearrangement joins TRBV28 to TRBJ1-2; D is uncertain. CDR3 length: 14 amino acids. V shed 4 bases and J shed 0 bases, with 9 bases lying between them. Per germline, CDR1 MDHEN and CDR2 SYDVKM. The CDR3 coding sequence is TGTGCCAGCAGTTCTGCTGGACCTAACTATGGCTACACCTTC. It encodes CASSSAGPNYGYTF.

This sequence joins TRBV30 and TRBJ1-5; D possibly corresponds to TRBD1 (5 bases). Germline lookup yields CDR1 GTSNPN and CDR2 SVGIG (reference sequence). Trimming removed 0 bases at V and 3 bases at J, with 15 bases between. The CDR3 loop spans 16 amino acids. CDR3 coding DNA: TGTGCCTGGAGTGTACGGTCGGGGGTTAACAATCAGCCCCAGCATTTT. It translates to CAWSVRSGVNNQPQHF.

The chain recombines TRBV6-6 with TRBJ1-1; D possibly corresponds to TRBD1 (5 bases). Trimming took off 4 bases at V and 8 bases at J, with 8 bases between the two ends. Germline V gene data show CDR1 as MNHNY and CDR2 as SVGAGI (reference sequence). The CDR3 runs to 11 residues. CDR3: CASSLQVEAFF. In nucleotides, the CDR3 is TGTGCCAGCAGTTTACAGGTCGAAGCTTTCTTT.

The rearrangement joins TRBV5-1 to TRBJ2-1, with D uncertain. The germline V gene encodes CDR1 SGHRS and CDR2 YFSETQ. The CDR3 loop spans 16 amino acids. V dropped 0 bases and J dropped 0 bases, with 10 bases sitting between them. In nucleotides, the CDR3 is TGCGCCAGCAGCTTGGTTGCGGCTAACTCCTACAATGAGCAGTTCTTC. It specifies CASSLVAANSYNEQFF.

The rearrangement joins TRBV29-1 to TRBJ2-3; tentatively, D is TRBD1 (6 bases). The CDR3 has 17 residues. The V and J ends lost 1 base and 6 bases respectively, with 23 bases between them. From germline, CDR1 is SQVTM and CDR2 ANQGSEA. The CDR3 coding sequence is TGCAGCGTTGAAGGCGTAGAGGGGCAGGGGAAATTTGATACGCAGTATTTT. This translates into CSVEGVEGQGKFDTQYF.

CDR3 coding DNA: TGTGCCAGCAGCCCGGACAGCTCCTACGAGCAGTACTTC. Translating it yields CASSPDSSYEQYF. The chain joins TRBV6-6 to TRBJ2-7, with D possibly being TRBD1 (6 bases). Trimming stripped 6 bases from V and 0 bases from J, with 9 bases between. CDR3 length equals 13 residues. Germline V gene data show CDR1 as MNHNY and CDR2 as SVGAGI (reference sequence).

V usage is TRBV19 and J usage is TRBJ1-2; 8 bases align to TRBD1. The CDR3 is 17 amino acids. The germline V gene encodes CDR1 LNHDA and CDR2 SQIVND (reference sequence). The ends lost 6 bases at V and 3 bases at J; junction bases unmatched: 15. The CDR3 bases are TGTGCCAGTAGCACCGCCGGAACCGGGACAGGAGACTATGGCTACACCTTC. The encoded protein is CASSTAGTGTGDYGYTF.

V usage is TRBV28 and J usage is TRBJ2-7; the match to TRBD1 covers 9 bases. J lost 2 bases, V lost 4 bases, and 12 bases had no gene match. Germline V gene lookup returns CDR1 MDHEN and CDR2 SYDVKM. This CDR3 has 17 amino acids. This CDR3 is CASSSPHPGQGTYEQYF. CDR3 bases: TGTGCCAGCAGTTCCCCACACCCGGGACAGGGAACCTACGAGCAGTACTTC.

V and J are TRBV7-2 and TRBJ1-1; TRBD1 agrees at 7 bases. This CDR3 spans 14 amino acids. V gave up 4 bases and J gave up 11 bases; unmatched junction bases: 13. The germline V gene has CDR1 SGHTA and CDR2 FQGNSA. The CDR3 bases are TGTGCCAGCAGCTCGACGGGACAGTTGGAAAGGGCTTTCTTT. Protein product: CASSSTGQLERAFF.

The rearrangement links TRBV19 to TRBJ1-4, with D maybe TRBD1 (6 bases). The CDR3 covers 14 residues. Trimming shortened V by 6 bases and J by 5 bases, and 13 bases separated the two germline ends. In germline, CDR1 is LNHDA, CDR2 SQIVND (reference sequence). CDR3 sequence: CASSTTGSNEKLFF. The DNA of the CDR3 is TGTGCCAGTAGCACAACAGGGTCCAATGAAAAACTGTTTTTT.